This T cell receptor beta chain was captured in a study of blood T cells in healthy people across ages. For the second PCR, which ran for 7 to 11 cycles, a sample-barcoded 5' primer and a J-beta primer mix were used. TCRdb itself ran the 5' RACE reads through MiXCR, one entry per CDR3 protein. The sample has over 450,000 distinct CDR3 sequences; under 30% are singletons. From germline, CDR1 is LGHNA and CDR2 YSLEER. The CDR3 runs 16 residues. Trimming at V came to 1 base and at J to 8 bases, leaving 6 bases not matched to a gene. These records were also assigned to another study, of T cells of mothers and their children.

The rearrangement links TRBV4-3 to TRBJ2-4; TRBD2 agrees at 12 bases. Sequencing used blood. The TCR was taken from a boy aged 5-17 years in good health. The CDR3 region is CASSQGLAGDYHIQYF. As DNA, the CDR3 is TGCGCCAGCAGCCAAGGACTAGCGGGGGATTATCACATTCAGTACTTC.